This T cell receptor beta chain was identified during a study of shared T cell receptors in the human thymus. Produced via immunoSEQ multiplex PCR; TCRdb's table is partial and in-frame only. Of some 760,000 clones in the sample, 80% to 90% were seen once. This CDR3 has 15 residues. Germline V lookup: CDR1 MNHNS, CDR2 SASEGT. J lost 2 bases, V lost 6 bases, and 8 bases had no gene match. These data were also reused for a study on human thymus T cells. This second study notes: Repertoires from thymus and blood appeared to show biased V and J gene usage.

The chain joins TRBV6-1 to TRBJ2-7, with 9 bases matching TRBD1. Sequencing input: thymocytes. The clonotype comes from a girl under two years old with a congenital heart defect. This chain's CDR3 is CASRTGGPYPYEQYF. For the CDR3, the DNA is TGTGCCAGCAGAACAGGGGGCCCCTACCCCTACGAGCAGTACTTC.